This TCR beta chain was recorded in a study of blood T cells in healthy people across ages (dated by TCRdb to 2015 to 2017). Looking at the study overall: In model experiments, template switching captured roughly one uniquely barcoded TCR beta cDNA molecule for every two T cells. The study measured age-related changes in TCR beta repertoire diversity using deep sequencing normalized with unique cDNA molecular identifiers. The donors were split into four age groups: young (average around 17 years), middle-aged (roughly 39), aged (about 56) and long-lived (under 90). To avoid experimental bias, donors of different ages were randomly spread across the sequencing lanes. Using the same blood draw, the study looked at two additional independent replicas of 1 million unique cDNA reads for two donors, one aged 18 to 30 and the other aged 80 or older. What the authors observed across the whole study: Since profiling was done on bulk unsorted PBMCs, naive and antigen-experienced compartments could not be conclusively compared. Because donor CMV infection status was unknown, age-related changes in expanded clonotypes were potentially confounded. Observed TCR beta diversity per million T cells fell roughly linearly with age, and a significant reduction was already apparent by age around 40. Compared with the aged group, more naive CD4+ T cells, fewer expanded clones and increased TCR diversity were shown by the long-lived group, suggesting age selection. Observed TCR beta diversity correlated strongly with the percentage of naive T cells measured by flow cytometry. Estimates of total diversity based on one million sequenced T cells were regarded as lower bounds and as underestimates.

V drops 5 bases and J drops 2 bases, leaving 14 bases in between. CDR1 and CDR2 are read off the germline V gene as SQVTM and ANQGSEA. There are 14 amino acids in the CDR3, from cysteine to phenylalanine inclusive. Just the 42-base CDR3 DNA is kept, in frame starting at base 1. Notes on this clonotype: What antigen it recognizes has not been identified. No qualities accompany the bases; no much larger clone lies one base away.

Library generation was performed with 5' RACE. The sequencer listed for this sample is Illumina HiSeq 2500. A second PCR of roughly 6 to 12 cycles was performed with a sample-barcoded 5' primer and a J-beta primer mix. Each TCR beta cDNA molecule received a unique molecular identifier from a template-switch 5' adaptor carrying 12 random nucleotides. Each sample yielded at least 3 million CDR3-containing paired-end reads. First-strand cDNA synthesis was performed from all RNA using the Mint cDNA synthesis kit, with priming by a TRBC-specific oligonucleotide. All cDNA was treated with uracil-DNA glycosylase and then went through a first 18-cycle PCR with the universal primers M1SS and BC2_uni_R. Under the source paper's analysis protocol: For normalization, 1 million high-quality reads were randomly selected from each sample, with every read carrying a distinct molecular identifier. Instead of being binned into consensus sequences, reads with shared molecular identifiers were discarded. MiTCR, set to a Q25 quality threshold and the strictest error-elimination algorithm, was used for CDR3 identification, clonotype clustering and error correction. A nonparametric unseen species model with Euler transformation was used to estimate lower-bound total TCR beta diversity. TCRdb trimmed the raw reads at Q25, called clones with MiXCR and kept productive beta chains. Each record represents a unique CDR3 protein, reported with the most common genes and DNA among its rows. TCRdb's processing, not the authors' own work, is the source of the V and J calls. The sample has around 780,000 distinct CDR3 sequences on record, more than 55% of them singletons. About 26% of the sample belongs to the ten largest clones.

The donors were roughly 39 Caucasian individuals from Russia, aged roughly 6 to 90 years, who were systemically healthy. Ten milliliters of peripheral blood were drawn from each donor into EDTA-treated Vacutainer tubes. Ficoll-Paque density-gradient centrifugation was used to isolate PBMCs, with at least 6 million obtained per sample. Trizol reagent was used to extract total RNA from the PBMCs, yielding at least 6 micrograms per sample. For every donor, flow cytometry on a PBMC aliquot measured the percentage of naive CD45RAhigh/CD27high T cells. The origin of this receptor is a middle-aged man in good health. Recombination connected TRBV29-1 to TRBJ2-3; perhaps TRBD2 is the D gene, with 5 bases matching. Source material: blood. The nucleotide sequence reads as follows: TGCAGCGTTTCCAGTAAGCGGCACACAGATACGCAGTATTTT. This sequence encodes CSVSSKRHTDTQYF.